Sequencing of this T cell receptor (beta chain) was carried out in a study of cytomegalovirus exposure and HLA in healthy donors. On the study more broadly: Early released data comprised tens of millions of unique TCRs from HLA-typed donors. The study's findings and limits: An ancestry cluster, one associated with Asian ancestry, reportedly showed fewer N-insertions than the approximately 670-donor mean in a later analysis.

The CDR3 sequence is 15 residues long. In germline, CDR1 is SNHLY, CDR2 FYNNEI. The V end lost 6 bases, the J end lost 0 bases, and 12 bases lay between the germline ends. Points on this clone: Antigen: not known.

With 60 Vbeta and 13 Jbeta primers, the PCR was carried out. The data were produced by immunoSEQ multiplex PCR, yet TCRdb's version contains in-frame clones alone and is incomplete. Of 100,000 to 150,000 clones listed, about two thirds are singletons. This rearrangement joins TRBV2 to TRBJ1-5; possibly TRBD1 for D (5 bases). The TCR was taken from a woman aged 60-70 years in good health and CMV-seropositive. Sequenced sample: PBMCs. The CDR3 loop reads CASRETETSNQPQHF. The CDR3 bases are TGTGCCAGCAGAGAGACAGAGACTAGCAATCAGCCCCAGCATTTT. The entire variable domain, with the rest obtained from reference TRBV2 and TRBJ1-5, is as follows: EPEVTQTPSHQVTQMGQEVILRCVPISNHLYFYWYRQILGQKVEFLVSFYNNEISEKSEIFDDQFSVERPDGSNFTLKIRSTKLEDSAMYFCASRETETSNQPQHFGDGTRLSIL.